This T cell receptor (beta chain) was sequenced for a study of human T cells and chemical hapten exposure. At the level of the study: Patch tests delivered 0.01% DPC to the upper back and were evaluated at 6 days.

One entry per CDR3 protein results from TCRdb running MiXCR on the RACE reads. The repertoire includes 200,000 to 300,000 distinct CDR3 sequences, 7% to 10% of them detected once, and 2.3% sits in the top ten. Time point specified: pre-sensitization, week 0. Treatment denoted: therapeutic diphenylcyclopropenone sensitization with weekly scalp DPC. In germline, CDR1 is SGHNT, CDR2 YYREEE (reference sequence). Unmatched junction bases numbered 10, after V lost 7 bases and J lost 2 bases. This CDR3 is 15 amino acids long. The source of this sequence is a middle-aged woman with alopecia areata. Some clones in this sample may be carry-over from other donors' samples. This specimen was whole blood, taken in connection with sensitization to the hapten diphenylcyclopropenone (DPC). The V call is TRBV5-4, the J call TRBJ1-2; TRBD1 aligns across 8 bases. The DNA for the CDR3 is TGTGCCAGCTCCCAGGGGCAGGGGGCCAACTATGGCTACACCTTC. Translation: CASSQGQGANYGYTF. Supplemented by reference TRBV5-4 and TRBJ1-2, the full variable domain reads ETGVTQSPTHLIKTRGQQVTLRCSSQSGHNTVSWYQQALGQGPQFIFQYYREEENGRGNFPPRFSGLQFPNYSSELNVNALELDDSALYLCASSQGQGANYGYTFGSGTRLTVV.